This T cell receptor (beta chain) was identified in a study of a mutant IDH1 vaccine in newly diagnosed glioma. On this clone: Its antigen is currently unknown.

Points from the study as a whole: Pseudoprogression looked unconnected to shifts in top peripheral T cell clonotypes.

After removal of 1 base from V and 6 bases from J, the junction contained 11 bases not matched to a gene. The CDR3 runs 16 residues. Germline V gene data show CDR1 as MGHRA and CDR2 as YSYEKL. TCRdb's table, derived via immunoSEQ multiplex PCR, lists solely in-frame clones and lacks some. This table holds some 130,000 clones, roughly 78% found once. Noted time point: week 11, during vaccination. Doses consisted of 300 ug of mutant IDH1 20-mer peptide each, paired with topical imiquimod. The clonotype originates from a man aged 35 to 55 with glioma. The source was PBMCs, collected from a glioma patient whose treatment included an IDH1 peptide vaccine. V gene TRBV4-1 combines with J gene TRBJ2-7; 8 nucleotides line up with TRBD2. The CDR3, as DNA: TGCGCCAGCAGCCAAGTCCCAGCGGGGGCTGCCTTCGAGCAGTACTTC. Protein sequence: CASSQVPAGAAFEQYF.